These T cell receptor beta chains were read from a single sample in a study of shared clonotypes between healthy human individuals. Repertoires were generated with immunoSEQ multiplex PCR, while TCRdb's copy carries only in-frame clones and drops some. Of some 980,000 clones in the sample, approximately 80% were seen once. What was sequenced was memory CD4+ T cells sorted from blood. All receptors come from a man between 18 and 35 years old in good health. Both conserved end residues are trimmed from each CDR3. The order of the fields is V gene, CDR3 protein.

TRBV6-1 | ASSEGSLGSSYNEQF
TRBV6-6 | ASSLGQSLGNTIY
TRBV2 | ASSEAGGEYGYT
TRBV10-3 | AISERIANTGELF
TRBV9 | ATLRGGSLVPSGSFYEQY
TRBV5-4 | ASSLAPGETNQPQH
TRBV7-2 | ASTPQALAGAYEQY
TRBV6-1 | ASSDYLYIEQY
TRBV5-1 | ASSAETGSNSPLH
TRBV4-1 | ASSQDVTATYGYT
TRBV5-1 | ASSLTGNTFGNTIY
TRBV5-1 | ASSPIWDLQETQY
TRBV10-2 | ASSEAGTYNEQF
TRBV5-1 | ASTVGTRPYEQY
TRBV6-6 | ASNEGLAGVVY
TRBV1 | TSSHLRVSSSPLH
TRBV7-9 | ASSLAG
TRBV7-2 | ASSLGRYPPPLH
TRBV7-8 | ASSLWGTSGTDTQY
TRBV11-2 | ASSLSVNYGYT
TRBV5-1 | ASSFKGGTDTQY
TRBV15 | ATSRGSVSSTDTQY
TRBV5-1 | ASSLEGASSGNTIY
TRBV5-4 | ASSDGLAGAREQY
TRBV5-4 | ASSLGGRDQETQY
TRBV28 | ASRRAGQGVDGYT
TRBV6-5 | ASKLGTGANVLT
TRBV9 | ASSGGGRANATQY
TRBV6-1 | ASTWGDEQF
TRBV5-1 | ASTPGGGRVYEQF
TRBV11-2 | ASSFIGATGELF
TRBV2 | ASSVAQSGNTIY
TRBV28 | ASSFNERGGLGEQY
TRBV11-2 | ASSLEGTTQETQY
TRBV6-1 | ASSERLAGGLIPKEQF
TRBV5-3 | ARRLRDSHSNTGELF
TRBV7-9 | ASSPDVPQGGYGYT
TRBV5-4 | ASSLDGAGETQY
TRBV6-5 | ASSFRGNSPLH
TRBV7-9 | ASSLAFEGGYT
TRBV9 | ASGKIGALTDTQY
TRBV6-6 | ASRRPGQGSGYT
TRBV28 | ASIGPLTEAF
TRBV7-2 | ASSPTSGTGELF
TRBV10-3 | AISPDRAEAF
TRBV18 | ASSRYQETQY
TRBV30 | AWSAPAAPLH
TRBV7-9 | ASSLGGLITGELF
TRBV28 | ASRPPKGANTEAF
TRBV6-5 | ASRRGILMNTEAF
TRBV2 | ASARQVNTEAF
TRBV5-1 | ASSQGVNTEAF
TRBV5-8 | ASSFKTPTSNQPQH
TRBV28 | ASSPLTSQGRPNEKLF
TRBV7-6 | ASTTRVRQETQY
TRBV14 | ASKLAGDHNEQF
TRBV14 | ASSQGRLRGGNYEQY
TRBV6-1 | ASSFRSVSTGELF
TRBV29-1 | SVVRSSGSCGYT